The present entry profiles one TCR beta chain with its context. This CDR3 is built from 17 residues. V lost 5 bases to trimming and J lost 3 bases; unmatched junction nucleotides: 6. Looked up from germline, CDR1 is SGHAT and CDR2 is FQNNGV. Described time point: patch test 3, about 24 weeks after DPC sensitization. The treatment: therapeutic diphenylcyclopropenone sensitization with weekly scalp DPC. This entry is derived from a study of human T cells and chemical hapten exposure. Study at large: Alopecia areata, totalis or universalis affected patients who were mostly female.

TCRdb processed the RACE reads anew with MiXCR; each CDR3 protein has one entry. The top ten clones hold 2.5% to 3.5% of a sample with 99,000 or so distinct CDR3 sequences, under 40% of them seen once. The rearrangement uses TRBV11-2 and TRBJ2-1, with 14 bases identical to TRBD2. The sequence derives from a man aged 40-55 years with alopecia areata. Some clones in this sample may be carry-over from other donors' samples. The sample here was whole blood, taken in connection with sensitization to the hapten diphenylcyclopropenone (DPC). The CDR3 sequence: CASSLGLAGGLYNEQFF. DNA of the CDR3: TGTGCCAGCAGCCTCGGACTAGCGGGAGGACTCTACAATGAGCAGTTCTTC.